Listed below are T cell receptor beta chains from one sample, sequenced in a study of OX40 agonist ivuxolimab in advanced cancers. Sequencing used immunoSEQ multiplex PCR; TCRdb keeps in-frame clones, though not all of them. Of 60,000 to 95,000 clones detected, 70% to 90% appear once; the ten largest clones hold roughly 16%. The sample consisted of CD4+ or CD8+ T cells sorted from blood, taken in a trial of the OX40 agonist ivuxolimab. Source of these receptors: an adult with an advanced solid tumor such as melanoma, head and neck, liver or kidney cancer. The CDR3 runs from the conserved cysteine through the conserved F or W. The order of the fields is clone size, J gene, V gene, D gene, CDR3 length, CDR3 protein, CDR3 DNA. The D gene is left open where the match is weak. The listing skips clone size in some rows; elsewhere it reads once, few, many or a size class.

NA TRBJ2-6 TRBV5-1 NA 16 CASTRGAEAGANVLTF TGCGCCAGCACTAGAGGCGCAGAAGCTGGGGCCAACGTCCTGACTTTC
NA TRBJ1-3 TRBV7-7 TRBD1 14 CASSSGTGGNTIYF TGTGCTAGCAGCTCCGGGACAGGGGGAAACACCATATATTTT
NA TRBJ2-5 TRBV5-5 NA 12 CASRRLGETQYF TGTGCCAGCAGACGACTAGGAGAGACCCAGTACTTC
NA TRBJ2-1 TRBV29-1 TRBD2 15 CSVLNSGRFYNEQFF TGCAGCGTTCTAAATAGCGGGAGGTTCTACAATGAGCAGTTCTTC
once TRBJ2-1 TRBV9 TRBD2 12 CASSSEAGRGFF TGTGCCAGCAGCTCGGAAGCGGGGAGGGGATTCTTC
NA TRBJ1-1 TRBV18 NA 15 CASSQYAGENTEAFF TGTGCCAGCTCACAGTATGCAGGGGAGAACACTGAAGCTTTCTTT
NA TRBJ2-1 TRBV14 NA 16 CASSQVAIPFYNEQFF TGTGCCAGCAGCCAAGTGGCAATCCCGTTCTACAATGAGCAGTTCTTC
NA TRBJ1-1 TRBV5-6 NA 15 CASSFGMDLRAEAFF TGTGCCAGCAGCTTCGGTATGGACCTTAGGGCTGAAGCTTTCTTT
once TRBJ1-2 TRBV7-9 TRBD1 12 CASSRDSYGYTF TGTGCCAGCAGCCGGGACAGCTATGGCTACACCTTC
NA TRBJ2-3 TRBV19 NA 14 CASSQARMTDTQYF TGTGCCAGTAGTCAAGCCAGGATGACAGATACGCAGTATTTT
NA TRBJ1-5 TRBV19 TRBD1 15 CASSIEDRGNQPQHF TGTGCCAGTAGTATAGAGGACAGGGGCAATCAGCCCCAGCATTTT
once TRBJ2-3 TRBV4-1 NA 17 CASSQGLPGSAAATQYF TGCGCCAGCAGCCAAGGTCTACCGGGTTCTGCGGCAGCTACGCAGTATTTT
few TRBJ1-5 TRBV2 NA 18 CASRPYDRRTGGNQPQHF TGTGCCAGCAGGCCGTATGACAGGAGGACGGGGGGCAATCAGCCCCAGCATTTT
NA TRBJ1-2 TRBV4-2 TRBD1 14 CASSARTGRSGYTF TGTGCCAGCAGCGCCCGGACAGGGAGGTCGGGCTACACCTTC
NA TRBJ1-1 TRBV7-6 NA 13 CASSLGQNTEAFF TGTGCCAGCAGCCTGGGACAGAACACTGAAGCTTTCTTT
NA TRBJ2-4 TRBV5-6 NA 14 CASSLDYRENIQYF TGTGCCAGCAGCTTGGATTACAGAGAAAACATTCAGTACTTC
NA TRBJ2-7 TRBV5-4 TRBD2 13 CASSLPSGNEQYF TGTGCCAGCAGCTTGCCTAGCGGGAACGAGCAGTACTTC
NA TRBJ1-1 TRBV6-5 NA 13 CASTLPGASEAFF TGTGCCAGCACCTTACCCGGGGCGTCTGAAGCTTTCTTT
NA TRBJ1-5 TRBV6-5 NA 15 CASTPGYHSNQPQHF TGTGCCAGCACCCCGGGGTATCATAGCAATCAGCCCCAGCATTTT
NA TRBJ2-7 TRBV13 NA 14 CASSFRASSYEQYF TGTGCCAGCAGCTTCAGGGCGAGCTCCTACGAGCAGTACTTC
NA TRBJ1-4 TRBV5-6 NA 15 CASSLDKGPSEKLFF TGTGCCAGCAGCTTGGACAAGGGTCCTAGTGAAAAACTGTTTTTT
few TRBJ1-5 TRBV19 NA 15 CASSMPRRRDQPQHF TGTGCCAGTAGTATGCCCCGAAGGAGGGATCAGCCCCAGCATTTT
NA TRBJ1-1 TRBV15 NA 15 CATSRDLSQNTEAFF TGTGCCACCAGCAGAGATCTCTCGCAGAACACTGAAGCTTTCTTT
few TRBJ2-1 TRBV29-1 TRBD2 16 CSVGLAGSPSYNEQFF TGCAGCGTCGGACTAGCGGGATCTCCCTCCTACAATGAGCAGTTCTTC
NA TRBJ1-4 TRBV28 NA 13 CASTLSTNEKLFF TGTGCCAGCACACTGTCAACTAATGAAAAACTGTTTTTT
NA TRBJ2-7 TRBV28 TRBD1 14 CASSFPGGSYEQYF TGTGCCAGCAGTTTTCCAGGGGGCTCCTACGAGCAGTACTTC
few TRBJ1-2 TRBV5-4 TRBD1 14 CASSPLAGGDGYTF TGTGCCAGCAGCCCCCTGGCAGGGGGAGATGGCTACACCTTC
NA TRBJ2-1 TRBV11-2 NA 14 CASSLQSGYNEQFF TGTGCCAGCAGCTTACAGAGCGGTTACAATGAGCAGTTCTTC
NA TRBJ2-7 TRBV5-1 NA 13 CASSLGQSYEQYF TGCGCCAGCAGCTTGGGACAGTCTTACGAGCAGTACTTC
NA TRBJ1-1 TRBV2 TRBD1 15 CASRSGTGLNTEAFF TGTGCCAGCAGATCCGGGACAGGATTGAACACTGAAGCTTTCTTT
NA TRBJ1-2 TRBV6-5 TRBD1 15 CASRTPGQGWNGYTF TGTGCCAGCAGGACCCCGGGACAGGGATGGAATGGCTACACCTTC
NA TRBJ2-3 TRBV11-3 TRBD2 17 CASSLGREGPSTDTQYF TGTGCCAGCAGCTTAGGGCGGGAGGGCCCGAGCACAGATACGCAGTATTTT
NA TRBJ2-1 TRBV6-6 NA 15 CASSLLLSSYNEQFF TGTGCCAGCAGCCTGCTACTAAGCTCCTACAATGAGCAGTTCTTC
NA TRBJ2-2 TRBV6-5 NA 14 CASSPQGNTGELFF TGTGCCAGCAGTCCACAGGGGAACACCGGGGAGCTGTTTTTT
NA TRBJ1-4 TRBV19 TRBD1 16 CASSNPGQGFTEKLFF TGTGCCAGTAGTAACCCCGGACAGGGGTTTACTGAAAAACTGTTTTTT
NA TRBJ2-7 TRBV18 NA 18 CASSRALQGQTSSYEQYF TGTGCCAGCTCACGAGCCTTACAGGGACAAACTTCCTCCTACGAGCAGTACTTC
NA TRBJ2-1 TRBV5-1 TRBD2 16 CASSPAGTSSYNEQFF TGCGCCAGCAGCCCGGCGGGGACTAGCTCCTACAATGAGCAGTTCTTC
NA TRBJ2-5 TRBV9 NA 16 CASSPGRGGNQETQYF TGTGCCAGCAGCCCCGGCCGAGGGGGAAACCAAGAGACCCAGTACTTC
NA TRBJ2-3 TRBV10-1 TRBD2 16 CASSERMTSGSSTQYF TGCGCCAGCAGTGAAAGGATGACTAGCGGGAGTTCGACGCAGTATTTT
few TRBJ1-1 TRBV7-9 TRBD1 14 CASSLADRRTEAFF TGTGCCAGCAGCTTAGCGGACAGGCGGACTGAAGCTTTCTTT
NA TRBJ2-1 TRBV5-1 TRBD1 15 CASSLGVGQGYEQFF TGCGCCAGCAGCTTGGGGGTGGGACAGGGATATGAGCAGTTCTTC
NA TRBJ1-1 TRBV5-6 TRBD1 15 CASSPYRGPNTEAFF TGTGCCAGCAGCCCCTACAGGGGGCCGAACACTGAAGCTTTCTTT